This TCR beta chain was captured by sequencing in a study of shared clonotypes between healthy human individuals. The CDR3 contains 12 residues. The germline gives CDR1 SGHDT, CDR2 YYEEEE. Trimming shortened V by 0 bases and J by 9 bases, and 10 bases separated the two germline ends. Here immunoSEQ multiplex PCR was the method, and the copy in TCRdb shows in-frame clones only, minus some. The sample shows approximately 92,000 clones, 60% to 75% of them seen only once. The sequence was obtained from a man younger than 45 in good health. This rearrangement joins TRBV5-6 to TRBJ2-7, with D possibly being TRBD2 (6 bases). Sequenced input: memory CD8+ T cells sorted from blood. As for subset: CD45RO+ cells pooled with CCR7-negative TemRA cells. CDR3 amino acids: CASSLASGGQYF. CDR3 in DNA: TGTGCCAGCAGCTTGGCCTCCGGGGGGCAGTACTTC.